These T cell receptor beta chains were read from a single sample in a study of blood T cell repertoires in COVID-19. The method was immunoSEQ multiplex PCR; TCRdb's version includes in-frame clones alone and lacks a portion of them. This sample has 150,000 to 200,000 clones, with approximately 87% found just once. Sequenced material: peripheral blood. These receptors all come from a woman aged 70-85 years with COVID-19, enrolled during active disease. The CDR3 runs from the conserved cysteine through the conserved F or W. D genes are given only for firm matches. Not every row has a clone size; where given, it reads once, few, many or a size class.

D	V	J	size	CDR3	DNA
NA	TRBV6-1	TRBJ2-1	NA	CASSEWGHYNEQFF	TGTGCCAGCAGTGAGTGGGGGCATTACAATGAGCAGTTCTTC
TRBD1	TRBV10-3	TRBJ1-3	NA	CAIRPGTGVSGNTIYF	TGTGCCATCAGACCCGGGACAGGCGTCTCTGGAAACACCATATATTTT
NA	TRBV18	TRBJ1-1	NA	CASSPPSGLRNTEAFF	TGTGCCAGCTCACCACCTTCCGGACTCCGGAACACTGAAGCTTTCTTT
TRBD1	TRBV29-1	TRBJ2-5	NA	CSVEEIGTGYETQYF	TGCAGCGTTGAAGAAATAGGGACAGGGTACGAGACCCAGTACTTC
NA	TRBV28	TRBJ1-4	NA	CASSTPRRELFF	TGTGCCAGCAGTACGCCTAGACGGGAACTGTTTTTT
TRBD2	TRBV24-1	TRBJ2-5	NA	CATSDLGLGQETQYF	TGTGCCACCAGTGACCTAGGACTAGGCCAAGAGACCCAGTACTTC
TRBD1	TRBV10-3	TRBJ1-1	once	CAIRSTGMNTEAFF	TGTGCCATCAGGTCGACAGGGATGAACACTGAAGCTTTCTTT
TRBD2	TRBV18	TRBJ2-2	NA	CASSPGLAQNTGELFF	TGTGCCAGCTCACCAGGACTAGCGCAGAACACCGGGGAGCTGTTTTTT
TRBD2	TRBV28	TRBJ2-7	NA	CASRTGRGLAGAYEQYF	TGTGCCAGCAGGACGGGACGGGGACTAGCGGGGGCCTACGAGCAGTACTTC
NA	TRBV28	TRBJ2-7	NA	CASSSDNRGGFGYEQYF	TGTGCCAGCAGTTCCGATAACAGGGGGGGCTTCGGCTACGAGCAGTACTTC
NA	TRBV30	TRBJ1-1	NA	CAWSVRAEAFF	TGTGCCTGGAGTGTTCGGGCTGAAGCTTTCTTT
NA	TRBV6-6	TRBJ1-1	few	CASSTGVNTEAFF	TGTGCCAGCAGTACCGGAGTGAACACTGAAGCTTTCTTT
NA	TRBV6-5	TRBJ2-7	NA	CASSQSYEQYF	TGTGCCAGCAGCCAGTCCTACGAGCAGTACTTC
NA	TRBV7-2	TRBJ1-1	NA	CASTPRSTLANTEAFF	TGTGCCAGCACCCCACGGTCGACACTAGCCAACACTGAAGCTTTCTTT
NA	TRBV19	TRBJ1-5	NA	CASSTGIRNQPQHF	TGTGCCAGTAGTACAGGTATTCGCAATCAGCCCCAGCATTTT
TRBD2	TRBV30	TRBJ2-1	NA	CAWVSGSRYNEQFF	TGTGCCTGGGTTAGCGGGAGTCGCTACAATGAGCAGTTCTTC
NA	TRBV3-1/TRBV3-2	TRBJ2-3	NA	CASSHRAARQADTQYF	TGTGCCAGCAGCCATAGAGCAGCCCGGCAGGCAGATACGCAGTATTTT
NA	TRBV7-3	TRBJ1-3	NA	CASSLQGMDGNTIYF	TGTGCCAGCAGCTTACAGGGGATGGATGGAAACACCATATATTTT
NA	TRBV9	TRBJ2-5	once	CASSPRGGDEETQYF	TGTGCCAGCAGCCCCAGAGGAGGCGATGAAGAGACCCAGTACTTC
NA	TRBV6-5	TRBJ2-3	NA	CASSPWDTTDTQYF	TGTGCCAGCAGCCCGTGGGACACCACAGATACGCAGTATTTT
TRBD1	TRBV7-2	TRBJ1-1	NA	CASSPRTGDTEAFF	TGTGCCAGCAGCCCCAGGACAGGGGATACTGAAGCTTTCTTT
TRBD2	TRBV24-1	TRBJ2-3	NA	CATSELGLAGTDTQYF	TGTGCCACCAGTGAACTGGGACTAGCGGGTACAGATACGCAGTATTTT
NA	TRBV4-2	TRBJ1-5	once	CASSQEGHIPGPQHF	TGTGCCAGCAGCCAAGAGGGACATATACCAGGGCCCCAGCATTTT
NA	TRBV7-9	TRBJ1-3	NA	CASSLESGNTIYF	TGTGCCAGCAGCTTAGAGAGTGGAAACACCATATATTTT
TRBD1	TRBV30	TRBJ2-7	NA	CAWASRGQGEQYF	TGTGCCTGGGCCTCCAGGGGGCAGGGGGAGCAGTACTTC
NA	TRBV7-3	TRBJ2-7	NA	CASSLTAGGNYEQYF	TGTGCCAGCAGCTTAACGGCAGGGGGGAACTACGAGCAGTACTTC
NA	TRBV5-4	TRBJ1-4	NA	CATAAENNEKLFF	TGTGCCACCGCGGCAGAGAATAATGAAAAACTGTTTTTT
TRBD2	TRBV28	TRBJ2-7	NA	CASRQPYQLAVSSYEQYF	TGTGCCAGCAGACAGCCTTACCAACTAGCGGTTAGCTCCTACGAGCAGTACTTC
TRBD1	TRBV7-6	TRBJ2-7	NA	CASSQTGVERTNEQYF	TGTGCCAGCAGCCAAACAGGGGTAGAGAGAACTAACGAGCAGTACTTC
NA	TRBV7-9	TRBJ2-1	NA	CASSFAGTTNLNEQFF	TGTGCCAGCAGCTTCGCCGGGACAACTAACCTCAATGAGCAGTTCTTC
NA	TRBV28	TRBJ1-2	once	CASNEDSPYYGYTF	TGTGCCAGCAACGAGGACAGTCCCTACTATGGCTACACCTTC
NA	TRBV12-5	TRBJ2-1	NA	CASGFLENQGFPHNEQFF	TGTGCTAGTGGTTTTTTAGAGAATCAGGGTTTTCCCCACAATGAGCAGTTCTTC